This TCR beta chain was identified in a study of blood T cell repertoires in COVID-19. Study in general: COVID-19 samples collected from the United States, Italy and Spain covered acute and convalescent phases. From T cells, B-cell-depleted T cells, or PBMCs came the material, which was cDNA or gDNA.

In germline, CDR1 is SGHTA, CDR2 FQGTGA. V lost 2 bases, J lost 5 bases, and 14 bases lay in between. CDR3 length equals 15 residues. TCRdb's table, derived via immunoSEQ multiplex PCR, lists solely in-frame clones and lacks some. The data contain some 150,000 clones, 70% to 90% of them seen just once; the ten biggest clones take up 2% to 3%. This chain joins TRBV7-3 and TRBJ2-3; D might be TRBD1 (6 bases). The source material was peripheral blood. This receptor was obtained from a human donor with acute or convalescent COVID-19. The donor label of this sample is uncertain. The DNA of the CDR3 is TGTGCCAGCAGCTTATGGGCAGGGGTTGGAGATACGCAGTATTTT. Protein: CASSLWAGVGDTQYF.